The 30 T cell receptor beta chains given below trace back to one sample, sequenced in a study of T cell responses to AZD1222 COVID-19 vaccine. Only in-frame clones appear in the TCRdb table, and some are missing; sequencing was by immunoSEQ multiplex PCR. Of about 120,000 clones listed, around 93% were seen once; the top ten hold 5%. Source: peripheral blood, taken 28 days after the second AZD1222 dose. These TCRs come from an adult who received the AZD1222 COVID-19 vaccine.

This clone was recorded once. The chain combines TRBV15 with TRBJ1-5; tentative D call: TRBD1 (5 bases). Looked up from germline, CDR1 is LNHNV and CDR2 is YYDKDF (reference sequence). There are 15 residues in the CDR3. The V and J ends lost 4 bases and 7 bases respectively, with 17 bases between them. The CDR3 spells CATSTKLAGPQPQHF. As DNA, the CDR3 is TGTGCCACCAGCACGAAACTGGCAGGGCCACAGCCCCAGCATTTT.

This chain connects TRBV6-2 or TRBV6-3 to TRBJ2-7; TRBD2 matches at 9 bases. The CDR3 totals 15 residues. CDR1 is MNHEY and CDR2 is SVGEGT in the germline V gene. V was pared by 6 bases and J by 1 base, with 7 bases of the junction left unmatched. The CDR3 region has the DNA TGTGCCAGCAGCCCCGGGACTAGCAGGTCCTACGAGCAGTACTTC. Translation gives CASSPGTSRSYEQYF.

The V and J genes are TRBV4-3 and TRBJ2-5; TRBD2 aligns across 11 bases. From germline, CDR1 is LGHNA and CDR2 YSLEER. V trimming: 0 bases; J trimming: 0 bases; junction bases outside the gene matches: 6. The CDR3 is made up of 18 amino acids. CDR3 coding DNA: TGCGCCAGCAGCCAAGAGGTTTCTAGCGGGGGGTACCAAGAGACCCAGTACTTC. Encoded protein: CASSQEVSSGGYQETQYF.

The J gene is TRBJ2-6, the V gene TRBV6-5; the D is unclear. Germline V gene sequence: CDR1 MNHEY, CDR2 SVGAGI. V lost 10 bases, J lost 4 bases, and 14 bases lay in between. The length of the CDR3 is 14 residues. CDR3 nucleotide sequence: TGTGCCACCCACCCACCCCGGGGGGCCAACGTCCTGACTTTC. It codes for CATHPPRGANVLTF.

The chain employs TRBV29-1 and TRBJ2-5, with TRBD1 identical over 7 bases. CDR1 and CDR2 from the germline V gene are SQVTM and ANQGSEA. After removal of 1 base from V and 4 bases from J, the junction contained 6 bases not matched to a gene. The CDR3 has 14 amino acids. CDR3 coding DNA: TGCAGCGTTGAAGGGGCAGGGGGTGGAGAGACCCAGTACTTC. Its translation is CSVEGAGGGETQYF.

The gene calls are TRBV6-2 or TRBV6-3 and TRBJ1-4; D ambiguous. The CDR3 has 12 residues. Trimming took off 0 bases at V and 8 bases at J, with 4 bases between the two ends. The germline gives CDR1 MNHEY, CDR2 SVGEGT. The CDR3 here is CASSYSKEKLFF. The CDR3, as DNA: TGTGCCAGCAGTTACTCGAAAGAAAAACTGTTTTTT.

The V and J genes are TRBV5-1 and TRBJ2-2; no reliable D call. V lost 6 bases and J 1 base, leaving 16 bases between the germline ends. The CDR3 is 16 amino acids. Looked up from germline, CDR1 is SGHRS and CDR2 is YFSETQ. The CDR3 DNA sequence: TGCGCCAGCAAAGAAGCCACCCCCGGGAACACCGGGGAGCTGTTTTTT. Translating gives CASKEATPGNTGELFF.

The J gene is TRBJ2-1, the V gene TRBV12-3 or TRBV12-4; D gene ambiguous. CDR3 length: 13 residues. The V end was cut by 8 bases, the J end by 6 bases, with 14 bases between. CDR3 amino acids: CASGARLGNEQFF. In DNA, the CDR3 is TGTGCCAGCGGAGCCCGACTCGGCAATGAGCAGTTCTTC.

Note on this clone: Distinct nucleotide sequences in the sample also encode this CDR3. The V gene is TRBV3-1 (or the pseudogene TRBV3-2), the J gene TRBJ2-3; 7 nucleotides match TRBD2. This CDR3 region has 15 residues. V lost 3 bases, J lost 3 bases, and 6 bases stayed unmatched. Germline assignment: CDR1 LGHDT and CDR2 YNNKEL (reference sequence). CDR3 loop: CASSQDSGGTDTQYF. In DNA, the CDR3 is TGTGCCAGCAGCCAGGACTCGGGGGGAACAGATACGCAGTATTTT.

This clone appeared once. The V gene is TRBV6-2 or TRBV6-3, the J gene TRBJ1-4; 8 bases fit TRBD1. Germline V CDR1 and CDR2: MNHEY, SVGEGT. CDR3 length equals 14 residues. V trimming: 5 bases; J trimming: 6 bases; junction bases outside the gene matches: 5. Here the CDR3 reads CASSPQGADEKLFF. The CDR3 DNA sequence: TGTGCCAGCAGTCCGCAGGGGGCGGATGAAAAACTGTTTTTT.

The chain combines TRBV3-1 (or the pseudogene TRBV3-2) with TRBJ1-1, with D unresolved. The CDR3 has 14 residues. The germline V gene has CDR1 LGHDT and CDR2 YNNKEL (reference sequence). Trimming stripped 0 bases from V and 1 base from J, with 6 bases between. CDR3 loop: CASSQDLANTEAFF. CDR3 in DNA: TGTGCCAGCAGCCAAGATCTGGCGAACACTGAAGCTTTCTTT.

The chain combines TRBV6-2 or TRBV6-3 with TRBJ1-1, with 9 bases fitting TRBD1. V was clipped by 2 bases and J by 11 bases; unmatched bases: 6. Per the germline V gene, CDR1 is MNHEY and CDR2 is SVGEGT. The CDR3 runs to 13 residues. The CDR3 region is CASSYNRGLEAFF. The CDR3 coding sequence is TGTGCCAGCAGTTACAACAGGGGGCTGGAGGCTTTCTTT.

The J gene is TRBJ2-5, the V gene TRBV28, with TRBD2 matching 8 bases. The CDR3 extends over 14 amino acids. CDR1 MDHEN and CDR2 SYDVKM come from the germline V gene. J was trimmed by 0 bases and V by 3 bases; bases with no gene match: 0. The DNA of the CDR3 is TGTGCCAGCAGTTTTAGCGGGAACCAAGAGACCCAGTACTTC. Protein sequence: CASSFSGNQETQYF.

As DNA, the CDR3 is TGTGCCATCAGTGAGTCGAGGAGTGGGGGCACCGGGGAGCTGTTTTTT. It translates to CAISESRSGGTGELFF. The chain recombines TRBV10-3 with TRBJ2-2; the D call may be TRBD1 or TRBD2 (5 bases each). Germline V gene lookup returns CDR1 ENHRY and CDR2 SYGVKD. This CDR3 is built from 16 residues. V gave up 0 bases and J gave up 4 bases, with 12 bases separating them.

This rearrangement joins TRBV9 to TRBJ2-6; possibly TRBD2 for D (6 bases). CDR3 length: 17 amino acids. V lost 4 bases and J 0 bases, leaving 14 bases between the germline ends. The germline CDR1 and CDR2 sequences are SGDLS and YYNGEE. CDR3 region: CASSSNPGLSGANVLTF. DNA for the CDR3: TGTGCCAGCAGCTCTAACCCGGGACTCTCTGGGGCCAACGTCCTGACTTTC. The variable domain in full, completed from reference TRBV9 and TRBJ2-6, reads DSGVTQTPKHLITATGQRVTLRCSPRSGDLSVYWYQQSLDQGLQFLIQYYNGEERAKGNILERFSAQQFPDLHSELNLSSLELGDSALYFCASSSNPGLSGANVLTFGAGSRLTVL.

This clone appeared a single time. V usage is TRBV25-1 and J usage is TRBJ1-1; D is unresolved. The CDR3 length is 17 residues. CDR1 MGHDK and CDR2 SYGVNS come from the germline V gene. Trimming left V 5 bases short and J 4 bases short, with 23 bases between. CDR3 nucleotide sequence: TGTGCCAGCAGTCCTAACCGGGCCCCTATGGGGAGCACTGAAGCTTTCTTT. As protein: CASSPNRAPMGSTEAFF.

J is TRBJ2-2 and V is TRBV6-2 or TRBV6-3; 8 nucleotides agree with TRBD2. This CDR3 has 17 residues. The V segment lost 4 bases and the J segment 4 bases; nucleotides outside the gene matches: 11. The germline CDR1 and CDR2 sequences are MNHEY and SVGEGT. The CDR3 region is CASSSAGRATSTGELFF. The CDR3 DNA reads TGTGCCAGCAGTTCGGCCGGGAGGGCCACGTCCACCGGGGAGCTGTTTTTT.

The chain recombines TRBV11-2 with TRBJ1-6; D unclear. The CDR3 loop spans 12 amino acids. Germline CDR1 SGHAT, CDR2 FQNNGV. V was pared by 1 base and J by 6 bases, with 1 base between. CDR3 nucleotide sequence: TGTGCCAGCAGCTTAGTTAATTCACCCCTCCACTTT. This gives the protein CASSLVNSPLHF.

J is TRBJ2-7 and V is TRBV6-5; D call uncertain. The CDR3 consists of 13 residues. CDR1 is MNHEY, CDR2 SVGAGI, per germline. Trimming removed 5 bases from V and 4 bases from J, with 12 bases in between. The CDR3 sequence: CASSPSPLYEQYF. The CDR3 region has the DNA TGTGCCAGCAGTCCGTCCCCTTTGTACGAGCAGTACTTC.

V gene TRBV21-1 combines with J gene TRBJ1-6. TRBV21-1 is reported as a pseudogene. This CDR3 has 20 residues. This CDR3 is CASSKGLPPYGTQADSPLHF. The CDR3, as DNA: TGTGCCAGCAGCAAAGGGCTCCCTCCTTACGGGACTCAAGCAGATTCACCCCTCCACTTT.

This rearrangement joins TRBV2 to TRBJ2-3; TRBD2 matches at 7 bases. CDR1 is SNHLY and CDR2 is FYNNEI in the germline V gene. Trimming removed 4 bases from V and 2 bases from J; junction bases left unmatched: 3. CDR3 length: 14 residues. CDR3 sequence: CASSGLAVTDTQYF. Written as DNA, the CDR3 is TGTGCCAGCAGTGGGCTAGCGGTCACAGATACGCAGTATTTT.

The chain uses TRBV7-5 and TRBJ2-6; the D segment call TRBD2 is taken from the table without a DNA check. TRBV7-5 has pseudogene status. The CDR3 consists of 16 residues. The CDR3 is CARSPKRGAGANVLTF. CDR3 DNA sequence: TGTGCCAGAAGCCCAAAACGCGGGGCTGGGGCCAACGTCCTGACTTTC.

CDR3 nucleotide sequence: TGTGCCAGCAGCACCGTTGCGGGGGAGGGTAATGGCTACACCTTC. This encodes CASSTVAGEGNGYTF. This chain connects TRBV5-4 to TRBJ1-2; a weak D match, TRBD1 (5 bases). The CDR3 loop spans 15 amino acids. Trimming removed 4 bases from V and 6 bases from J, with 19 bases in between. Germline lookup yields CDR1 SGHNT and CDR2 YYREEE (reference sequence).

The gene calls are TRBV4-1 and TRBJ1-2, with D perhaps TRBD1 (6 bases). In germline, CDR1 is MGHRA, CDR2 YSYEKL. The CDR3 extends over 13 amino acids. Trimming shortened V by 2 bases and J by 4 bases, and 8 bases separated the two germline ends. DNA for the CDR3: TGCGCCAGCAGCCAAACAGGGAGCTATGGCTACACCTTC. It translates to CASSQTGSYGYTF.

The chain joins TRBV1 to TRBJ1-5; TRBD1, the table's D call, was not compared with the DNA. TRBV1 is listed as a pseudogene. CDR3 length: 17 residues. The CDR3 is CTSSQELNQGADQPQHF. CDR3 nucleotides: TGCACCAGCAGCCAAGAACTAAACCAGGGGGCGGATCAGCCCCAGCATTTT.

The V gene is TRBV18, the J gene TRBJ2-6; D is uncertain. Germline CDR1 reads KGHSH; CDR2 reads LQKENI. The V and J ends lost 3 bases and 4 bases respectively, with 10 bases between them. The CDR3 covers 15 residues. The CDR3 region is CASSPETGGANVLTF. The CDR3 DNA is TGTGCCAGCTCACCCGAGACTGGCGGGGCCAACGTCCTGACTTTC.

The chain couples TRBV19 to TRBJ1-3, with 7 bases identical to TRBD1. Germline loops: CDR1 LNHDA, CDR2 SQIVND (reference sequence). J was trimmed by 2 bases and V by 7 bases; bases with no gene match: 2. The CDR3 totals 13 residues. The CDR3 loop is CASNTGAGNTIYF. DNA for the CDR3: TGTGCCAGTAACACAGGGGCTGGAAACACCATATATTTT. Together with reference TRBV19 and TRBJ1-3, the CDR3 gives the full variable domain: DGGITQSPKYLFRKEGQNVTLSCEQNLNHDAMYWYRQDPGQGLRLIYYSQIVNDFQKGDIAEGYSVSREKKESFPLTVTSAQKNPTAFYLCASNTGAGNTIYFGEGSWLTVV.

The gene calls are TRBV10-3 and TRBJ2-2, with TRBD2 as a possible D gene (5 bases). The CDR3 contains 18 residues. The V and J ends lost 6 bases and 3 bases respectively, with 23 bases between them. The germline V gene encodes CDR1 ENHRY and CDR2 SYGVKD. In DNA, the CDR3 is TGTGCCATCAGCCGACACGCCCAACTAGTTAGCGACACCGGGGAGCTGTTTTTT. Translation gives CAISRHAQLVSDTGELFF.

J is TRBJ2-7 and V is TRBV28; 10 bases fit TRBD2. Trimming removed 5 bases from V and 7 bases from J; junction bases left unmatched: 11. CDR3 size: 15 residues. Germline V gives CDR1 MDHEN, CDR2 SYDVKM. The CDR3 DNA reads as TGTGCCAGCAGTCCAAGCCTAGCGGGAGTGAAGGAGCAGTACTTC. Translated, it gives CASSPSLAGVKEQYF.

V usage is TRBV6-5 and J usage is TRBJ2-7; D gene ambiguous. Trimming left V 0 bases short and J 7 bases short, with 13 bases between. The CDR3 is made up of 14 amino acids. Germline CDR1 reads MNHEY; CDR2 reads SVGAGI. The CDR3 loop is CASSYSYGSGEQYF. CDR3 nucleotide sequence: TGTGCCAGCAGTTACTCGTACGGCTCCGGGGAGCAGTACTTC.